A selection of T cell receptor beta chains follows, all from one sample in a study of blood T cells in healthy people across ages. TCRdb redid the calling of the 5' RACE reads with MiXCR, one entry per CDR3 protein. The table lists more than 1,000,000 distinct CDR3 sequences, around 25% of them singletons. This same sample was also taken into another study, of T cells of mothers and their children.

The sequencing input was blood. The receptors stem from a girl aged 2 to 9 in good health. Both conserved end residues are part of each CDR3. Each record gives: D gene, J gene, V gene, clone size, CDR3 DNA, CDR3 protein. D genes are given only for firm matches. A row's size may be missing; if present it is once, few, many or a size class.

TRBD1,TRBJ2-5,TRBV12-3/TRBV12-4,.,TGTGCCAGCAGTTTAGGGCAGGACAGGCAAGAGACCCAGTACTTC,CASSLGQDRQETQYF
.,TRBJ2-7,TRBV20-1,many,TGCAGTGCCCGGACCGGCTCCTACGAGCAGTACTTC,CSARTGSYEQYF
.,TRBJ1-1,TRBV6-5,few,TGTGCCAGCAGTTACTTGGGGGGGGGCGCGAGGGCTTTCTTT,CASSYLGGGARAFF
TRBD2,TRBJ2-1,TRBV14,.,TGTGCCAGCAGCCAAAAGGTGGGGACTAGCGGGTACAATGAGCAGTTCTTC,CASSQKVGTSGYNEQFF
TRBD1,TRBJ2-1,TRBV15,few,TGTGCCACCAGCAGACGACAGGGCAATGAGCAGTTCTTC,CATSRRQGNEQFF
.,TRBJ1-1,TRBV19,.,TGTGCCAGTAGTATCATGCCGGGCCCCCTAGGAGCTCTCTTT,CASSIMPGPLGALF
TRBD1,TRBJ1-4,TRBV20-1,many,TGCAGTGCCCCGGCGACAGGGAGTGAAAAACTGTTTTTT,CSAPATGSEKLFF
TRBD2,TRBJ2-7,TRBV29-1,.,TGCAGCGTCCGGGGGGGGTATCGCGTCGAGCAGTACTTC,CSVRGGYRVEQYF
.,TRBJ2-7,TRBV20-1,.,TGCAGTGCTAGCCAGGGGAAATCAAACTACGAGCAGTACTTC,CSASQGKSNYEQYF
TRBD1,TRBJ2-2,TRBV24-1,.,TGTGCCACCAGTGACCAAGGGACAGTCACCGGGGAGCTGTTTTTT,CATSDQGTVTGELFF
.,TRBJ2-1,TRBV29-1,.,TGCAGCGGTGGCCGGGGAGGGGGATGGAATGAGCAGTTCTTC,CSGGRGGGWNEQFF
.,TRBJ2-1,TRBV29-1,few,TGCAGCGAGGGGTCCTCCTATTACAATGAGCAGTTCTTC,CSEGSSYYNEQFF
TRBD1,TRBJ1-6,TRBV7-3,.,TGTGCCACCGGACAGGACCGTAATTCACCCCTCCACTTT,CATGQDRNSPLHF
.,TRBJ1-5,TRBV27,.,TGTGCCAGCAGGGTTCTCTCCGGGGGCAATCAGCCCCAGCACTTT,CASRVLSGGNQPQHF
.,TRBJ2-5,TRBV27,.,TGTGCCAGCAGTTTGAACCCAGGGGGGGGGACCCAGTACTTC,CASSLNPGGGTQYF
TRBD1,TRBJ1-2,TRBV11-3,few,TGTGCCAGCAGCTTCACGGACAGGGATAACTATGGCTACACCTTC,CASSFTDRDNYGYTF
TRBD1,TRBJ1-3,TRBV29-1,.,TGCAGCGTTGAACCGGACAGGACTGGAAACACCATATATTTC,CSVEPDRTGNTIYF
TRBD1,TRBJ2-7,TRBV25-1,few,TGTGCCAGCCGGGACAGCCTCTACGAGCAGTACTTC,CASRDSLYEQYF
TRBD2,TRBJ2-2,TRBV20-1,.,TGCAGTGCTAGAACCGGGGGGAACATCGGGGAGCTGTTTTTT,CSARTGGNIGELFF
TRBD2,TRBJ2-3,TRBV29-1,few,TGCAGCGTTGTCGCACTAGCGAGCACAGATACGCAGTATTTT,CSVVALASTDTQYF
.,TRBJ2-3,TRBV28,.,TGTGCCAGCACGGTCCCAGGGGGGGATACGCAGTATTTT,CASTVPGGDTQYF
.,TRBJ2-5,TRBV6-5,.,TGTGCCAGCAGTTACTCTCTCCTGAGGATAGAGACCCAGTACTTC,CASSYSLLRIETQYF
TRBD2,TRBJ2-1,TRBV20-1,once,TGCAGTGCAAAACGACTAGCTGGGAGCTACAATGAGCAGTTCTTC,CSAKRLAGSYNEQFF
.,TRBJ2-4,TRBV7-2,few,TGTGCTAGCAGCTCTTCTAGCGATCTAGCCAAAAACATTCAGTACTTC,CASSSSSDLAKNIQYF
.,TRBJ2-1,TRBV4-3,.,TGCGCCAGCAGCCAAGATAACGTCGTAGCCAGTGAGCGAGGAAATGAGCAGTTCTTC,CASSQDNVVASERGNEQFF
.,TRBJ1-4,TRBV2,.,TGTGCCAGCTGGGAGACCGAGAAAGCTGAAAAACTGTTTTTT,CASWETEKAEKLFF
.,TRBJ1-1,TRBV29-1,.,TGCAGCGTTGAGGAGAGGGCAGCGAACACTGAAGCTTTCTTT,CSVEERAANTEAFF
TRBD1,TRBJ2-1,TRBV7-3,few,TGTGCCAGCAGCTTAACTCAGGGGGCCTACAATGAGCAGTTCTTC,CASSLTQGAYNEQFF
TRBD1,TRBJ2-7,TRBV2,.,TGTGCCAGCAGTAGACAGGGACAGTCCTACGAGCAGTACTTC,CASSRQGQSYEQYF
.,TRBJ2-6,TRBV29-1,.,TGCAGCGCCACGACAAGCCTCCTCGGGGCCAACGTCCTGACTTTC,CSATTSLLGANVLTF
.,TRBJ2-5,TRBV24-1,few,TGTGCCACCAGTGGAACCAATGGGGAGACCCAGTACTTC,CATSGTNGETQYF
.,TRBJ1-4,TRBV7-9,.,TGTGCCAGCAGCTTAGGGGCGGGATTGGGTGAAAAACTGTTTTTT,CASSLGAGLGEKLFF
.,TRBJ1-1,TRBV6-5,.,TGTGCCAGTTTCGTCGGCGGGGTGTACACTGAAGCTTTCTTT,CASFVGGVYTEAFF
TRBD1,TRBJ2-5,TRBV10-3,.,TGTGCCATCAGTGCCCCGTCCGGGACAGCTATCCTAGGAGAGACCCAGTACTTC,CAISAPSGTAILGETQYF
.,TRBJ2-7,TRBV7-2,.,TGTGCCAGCAGCTTAGGAGGGACACAAGACTACGAGCAGTACTTC,CASSLGGTQDYEQYF
.,TRBJ1-2,TRBV7-9,.,TGTGCCAGCAGCAAGGAAGCAGGGGGCTACACCTTC,CASSKEAGGYTF
TRBD2,TRBJ2-1,TRBV7-2,few,TGTGCCAGCAGCTTCCCCGTGCTAGCGGGAGGGTTGGGTGAGCAGTTCTTC,CASSFPVLAGGLGEQFF
TRBD2,TRBJ2-1,TRBV3-1,.,TGTGCCAGCAGCCAAGGCGGCGGGAGTGGCTACGATGAGCAGTTCTTC,CASSQGGGSGYDEQFF
.,TRBJ1-2,TRBV29-1,.,TGCAGCGTCACCTTGGGTGCTGCTAACTATGGCTACACCTTC,CSVTLGAANYGYTF
TRBD1,TRBJ2-7,TRBV27,.,TGTGCCAGCAGCGGGGACAGCTTCTACGAGCAGTACTTC,CASSGDSFYEQYF
.,TRBJ2-7,TRBV4-1,.,TGCGCCAGCAGACAAGGGGTCAGCCCCTCCTACGAGCAGTACTTC,CASRQGVSPSYEQYF
.,TRBJ1-1,TRBV5-1,few,TGCGCCAGCAGCTTGGGGGCGGGAAGGGTTGAAGCTTTCTTT,CASSLGAGRVEAFF
TRBD2,TRBJ2-1,TRBV12-3/TRBV12-4,few,TGTGCCAGCAGTTTGGGCGGGAGGACTGAGGAGCAGTTCTTC,CASSLGGRTEEQFF
.,TRBJ2-5,TRBV7-7,few,TGTGCTAGCAGCTTGGGCCCGCGGGGAGAAGAAGAGACCCAGTACTTC,CASSLGPRGEEETQYF
TRBD2,TRBJ2-1,TRBV6-2/TRBV6-3,.,TGTGCCAGCTACCCCCAACTAGCGGGGGGTAACCCTTACAATGAGCAGTTCTTC,CASYPQLAGGNPYNEQFF
.,TRBJ2-1,TRBV7-2,few,TGTGCCAGCAGCTCTGGGCCGGGACGAACGATCTACAATGAGCAGTTCTTC,CASSSGPGRTIYNEQFF
.,TRBJ2-1,TRBV2,.,TGTGCCAGCAGGAAGGGCTCTGCTGAGCAGTTCTTC,CASRKGSAEQFF
.,TRBJ2-4,TRBV19,few,TGTGCCAGTAGTATCAAGGGATGGAGGATTCAGTACTTC,CASSIKGWRIQYF
.,TRBJ2-7,TRBV6-5,.,TGTGCCAGCAGAAAACCTGGCGTCCCCTACGAGCAGTACTTC,CASRKPGVPYEQYF
.,TRBJ2-7,TRBV6-1,.,TGTGCCAGCAGTGATGGGACTGTGTCCTACGAGCAGTACTTC,CASSDGTVSYEQYF
.,TRBJ1-1,TRBV12-3/TRBV12-4,.,TGTGCCAGCAGTTTAGGGTGGCGGGGGCGGCACACTGAAGCTTTCTTT,CASSLGWRGRHTEAFF
.,TRBJ2-1,TRBV5-1,few,TGCGCCAGCAGTACCCTGGATGAGCAGTTCTTC,CASSTLDEQFF
.,TRBJ2-3,TRBV7-6,.,TGTGCCAGCAGCCTTCAGGGAGGACAGAACACAGATACGCAGTATTTT,CASSLQGGQNTDTQYF
.,TRBJ1-1,TRBV29-1,few,TGCAGCGGCAAGGGGGTGAACACTGAAGCTTTCTTT,CSGKGVNTEAFF
.,TRBJ1-5,TRBV2,.,TGTGCCAGCATCATGGACCGGGACACGGGAGGAGCCCAGCATTTT,CASIMDRDTGGAQHF